This T cell receptor (beta chain) was sequenced during a study of blood T cell repertoires in COVID-19. Trimming stripped 5 bases from V and 7 bases from J, with 17 bases between. Germline V gives CDR1 KGHDR, CDR2 SFDVKD. The CDR3 consists of 15 residues. Here immunoSEQ multiplex PCR was the method, and the copy in TCRdb shows in-frame clones only, minus some. The data contain more than 300,000 clones, nearly 90% of them singletons. The sample comprised peripheral blood. This TCR was recovered from a woman aged 40 to 55 with COVID-19, enrolled during active disease. This chain uses TRBV24-1 with TRBJ1-5; a weak D match, TRBD1 (5 bases). The CDR3 loop is CATSAVAGPGQPQHF. The DNA of the CDR3 is TGTGCCACCAGTGCTGTAGCGGGGCCCGGGCAGCCCCAGCATTTT.